The sequence of this T cell receptor (beta chain) was determined in a study of CD8 T cells in Susac syndrome (dated by TCRdb to the late 2010s). Turning to the overall study: The study used repertoire sequencing to test whether antigen drove CD8+ T cell activation and differentiation in Susac syndrome. Clonality of the CD8+ T cell repertoire was compared between more than 10 healthy donors, approximately 14 Susac syndrome patients and roughly 16 multiple sclerosis patients. The paper as a whole reports these results and caveats: The study acknowledged that relatively few individuals were included in the TCR sequencing and HLA analysis.

High-throughput TCR beta sequencing profiled peripheral blood CD8+ and CD4+ T cells from healthy donors, Susac syndrome patients and multiple sclerosis patients. The multiple sclerosis controls were treatment-naive patients who had stable or active relapsing-remitting disease and met the revised McDonald criteria. CD8+ TEMRA cells were enriched by FACS, while bulk CD8+ and CD4+ T cells were purified by magnetic negative isolation. Blood was collected in EDTA tubes and processed within 24 hours, with PBMCs isolated through density gradient centrifugation. PBMCs intended for TCR sequencing were cryopreserved in liquid nitrogen and thawed later in a water bath at 37 degrees C. Purity of sorted or isolated CD4+, CD8+ and CD8+ TEMRA cells was at least 90%. A word on this clonotype: Its recognized antigen is unknown. Base qualities are missing; no much larger clone stands one base away.

RNA was extracted using the RNeasy kit, and about 0.45 to 1 microgram was reverse transcribed with random hexamers. The immunoSEQ multiplex PCR assay, covering 54 Vbeta and 13 Jbeta segments, was used to amplify TCR beta CDR3 regions. Bias from PCR amplification was corrected by using a synthetic template baseline for primer optimization and for computational correction. The original pipeline was this. Only productive sequences were kept, with reads annotated to V, D and J genes according to IMGT and analyzed in immunoSEQ Analyzer. To calculate clonality, Shannon entropy was normalized by log2 of the number of productive unique sequences and then subtracted from one. For each patient and control, public and private clones were evaluated within the 100 most prevalent clones. Clones were defined as Susac-specific when absent from the healthy and MS cohorts, from about 1,100 published viral clones and from other ImmuneACCESS disease sequences. TCRdb reprocessed the public reads (quality trimming at Q25 with fastp, clone calling with MiXCR) and kept in-frame beta chains. Each entry is one CDR3 protein sequence, shown with its most common DNA and genes. These V and J calls rely on TCRdb rather than the paper's analysis. The sample table lists 210,000 or so distinct CDR3 sequences, roughly nine tenths of them with a count of one. Less than 0.15% of the sample is held by the ten biggest clonotypes.

This sequence originates from a human donor with multiple sclerosis. Sequencing input: CD8+ T cells from PBMCs.

The nucleotides are TGTGCCAGCAGCCGACAGGGTACCGGTGCGAACACTGAAGCTTTCTTT. This is translated as CASSRQGTGANTEAFF. The chain employs TRBV7-9 and TRBJ1-1, with TRBD1 matching 7 junction bases. Ends trimmed: V by 5 bases, J by 1 base; bases unmatched to a gene: 10. Its CDR3 holds 16 amino acids, cysteine through phenylalanine. Of all the DNA, just the CDR3 is kept, 48 bases in frame from base 1. From a lookup of the germline V gene (reference sequence), CDR1 and CDR2 are SEHNR and FQNEAQ.